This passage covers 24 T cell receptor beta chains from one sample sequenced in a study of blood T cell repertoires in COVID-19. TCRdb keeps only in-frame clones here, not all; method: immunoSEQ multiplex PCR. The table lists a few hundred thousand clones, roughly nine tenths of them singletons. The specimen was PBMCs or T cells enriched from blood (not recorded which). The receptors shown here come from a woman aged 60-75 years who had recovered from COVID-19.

The CDR3 spells CASSPLTPGLAGGRSSYNEQFF. The CDR3 DNA reads as TGTGCCAGCAGCCCACTGACTCCGGGACTAGCGGGGGGCCGGAGCTCCTACAATGAGCAGTTCTTC. The chain joins TRBV9 to TRBJ2-1, with 15 positions matching TRBD2. J was trimmed by 0 bases and V by 4 bases; bases with no gene match: 17. CDR1 is SGDLS and CDR2 is YYNGEE in the germline V gene. CDR3 size: 22 residues.

Written as DNA, the CDR3 is TGTGCCAGCAGGCAACAGGGTGACACTGAAGCTTTCTTT. It codes for CASRQQGDTEAFF. This chain links TRBV2 with TRBJ1-1, with D possibly being TRBD1 (6 bases). Germline CDR1 and CDR2: SNHLY and FYNNEI. V shed 6 bases and J shed 3 bases, with 11 bases lying between them. The CDR3 runs to 13 residues.

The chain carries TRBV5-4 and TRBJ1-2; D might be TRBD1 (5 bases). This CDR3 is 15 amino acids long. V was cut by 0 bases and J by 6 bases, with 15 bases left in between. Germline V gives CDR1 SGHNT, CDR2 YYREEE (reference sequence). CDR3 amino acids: CASSLAIQAVNGYTF. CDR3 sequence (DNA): TGTGCCAGCAGCTTGGCCATACAGGCAGTAAATGGCTACACCTTC.

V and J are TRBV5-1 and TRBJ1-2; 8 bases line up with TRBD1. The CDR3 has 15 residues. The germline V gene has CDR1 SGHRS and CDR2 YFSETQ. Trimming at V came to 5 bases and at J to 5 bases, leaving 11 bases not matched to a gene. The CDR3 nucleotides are TGCGCCAGCAGTTCAGACACAGGGGGAGGGTATGGCTACACCTTC. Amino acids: CASSSDTGGGYGYTF.

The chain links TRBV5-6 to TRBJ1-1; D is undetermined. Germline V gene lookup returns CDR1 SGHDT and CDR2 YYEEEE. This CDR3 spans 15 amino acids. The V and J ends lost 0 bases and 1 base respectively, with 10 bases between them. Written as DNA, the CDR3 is TGTGCCAGCAGCTTGGGAGATCGAAAGAACACTGAAGCTTTCTTT. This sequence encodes CASSLGDRKNTEAFF. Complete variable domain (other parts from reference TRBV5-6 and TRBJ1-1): DAGVTQSPTHLIKTRGQQVTLRCSPKSGHDTVSWYQQALGQGPQFIFQYYEEEERQRGNFPDRFSGHQFPNYSSELNVNALLLGDSALYLCASSLGDRKNTEAFFGQGTRLTVV.

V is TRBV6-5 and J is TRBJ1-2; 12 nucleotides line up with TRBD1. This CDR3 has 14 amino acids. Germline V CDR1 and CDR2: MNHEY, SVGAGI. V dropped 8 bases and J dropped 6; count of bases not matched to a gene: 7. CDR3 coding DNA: TGTGCCAGCCGGGACAGGGGGCAAATCAATGGCTACACCTTC. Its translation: CASRDRGQINGYTF.

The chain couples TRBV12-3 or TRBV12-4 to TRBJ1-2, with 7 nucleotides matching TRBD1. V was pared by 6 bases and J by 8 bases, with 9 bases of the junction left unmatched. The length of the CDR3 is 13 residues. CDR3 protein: CASSPGQARGYTF. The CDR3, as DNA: TGTGCCAGCAGCCCTGGACAGGCAAGAGGCTACACCTTC.

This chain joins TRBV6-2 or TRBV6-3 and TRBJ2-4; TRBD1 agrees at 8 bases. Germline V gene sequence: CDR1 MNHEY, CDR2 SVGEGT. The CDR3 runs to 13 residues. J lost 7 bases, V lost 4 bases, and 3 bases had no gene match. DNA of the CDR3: TGTGCCAGCAGTTGGACAGGGTGGAACATTCAGTACTTC. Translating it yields CASSWTGWNIQYF.

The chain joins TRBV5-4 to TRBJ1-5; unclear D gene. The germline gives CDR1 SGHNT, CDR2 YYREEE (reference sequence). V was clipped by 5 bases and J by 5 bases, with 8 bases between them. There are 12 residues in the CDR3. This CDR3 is CASSVGDQPQHF. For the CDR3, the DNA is TGTGCCAGCAGTGTCGGGGATCAGCCCCAGCATTTT.

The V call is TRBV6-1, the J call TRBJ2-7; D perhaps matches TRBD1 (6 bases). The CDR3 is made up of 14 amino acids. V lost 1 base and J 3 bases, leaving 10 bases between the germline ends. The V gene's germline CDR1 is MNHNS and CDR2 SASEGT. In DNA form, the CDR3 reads TGTGCCAGCAGTGAAGGGGACATTGGCTACGAGCAGTACGTC. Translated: CASSEGDIGYEQYV.

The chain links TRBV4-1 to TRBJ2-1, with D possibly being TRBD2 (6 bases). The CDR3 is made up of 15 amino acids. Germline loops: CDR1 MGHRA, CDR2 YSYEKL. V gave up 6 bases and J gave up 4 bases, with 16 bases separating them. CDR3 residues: CASRGGAGEYNEQFF. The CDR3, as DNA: TGCGCCAGCAGAGGAGGAGCGGGTGAATACAATGAGCAGTTCTTC.

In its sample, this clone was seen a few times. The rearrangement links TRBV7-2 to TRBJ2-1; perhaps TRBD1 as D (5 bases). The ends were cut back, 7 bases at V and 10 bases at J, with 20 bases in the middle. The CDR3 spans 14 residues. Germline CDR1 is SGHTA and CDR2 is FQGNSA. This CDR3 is CASTTDSKTREQFF. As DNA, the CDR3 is TGTGCCAGCACGACAGACTCGAAAACAAGGGAGCAGTTCTTC.

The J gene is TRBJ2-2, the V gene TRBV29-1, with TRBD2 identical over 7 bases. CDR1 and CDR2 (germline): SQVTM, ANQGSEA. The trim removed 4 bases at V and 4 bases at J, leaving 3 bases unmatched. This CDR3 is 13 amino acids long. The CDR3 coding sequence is TGCAGCGTTGTTAGGGAGGGCACCGGGGAGCTGTTTTTT. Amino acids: CSVVREGTGELFF.

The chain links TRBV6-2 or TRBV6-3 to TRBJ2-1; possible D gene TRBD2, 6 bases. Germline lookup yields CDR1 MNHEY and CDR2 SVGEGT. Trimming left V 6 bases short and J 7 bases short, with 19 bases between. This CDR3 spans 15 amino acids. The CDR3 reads CASSGTGTGRNEQFF. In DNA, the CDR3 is TGTGCCAGCAGCGGGACTGGAACGGGGAGGAATGAGCAGTTCTTC.

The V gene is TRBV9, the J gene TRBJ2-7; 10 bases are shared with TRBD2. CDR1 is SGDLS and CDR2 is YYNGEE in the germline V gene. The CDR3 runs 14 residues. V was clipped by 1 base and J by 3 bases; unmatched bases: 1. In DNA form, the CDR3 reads TGTGCCAGCAGCGTAACTAGCGGGGACTACGAGCAGTACTTC. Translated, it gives CASSVTSGDYEQYF.

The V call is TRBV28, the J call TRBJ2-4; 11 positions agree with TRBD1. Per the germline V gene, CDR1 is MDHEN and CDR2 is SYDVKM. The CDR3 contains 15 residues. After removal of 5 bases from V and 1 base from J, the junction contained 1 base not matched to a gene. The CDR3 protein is CASSGQGAAKNIQYF. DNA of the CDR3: TGTGCCAGCAGTGGACAGGGGGCGGCCAAAAACATTCAGTACTTC. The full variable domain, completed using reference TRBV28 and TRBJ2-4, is DVKVTQSSRYLVKRTGEKVFLECVQDMDHENMFWYRQDPGLGLRLIYFSYDVKMKEKGDIPEGYSVSREKKERFSLILESASTNQTSMYLCASSGQGAAKNIQYFGAGTRLSVL.

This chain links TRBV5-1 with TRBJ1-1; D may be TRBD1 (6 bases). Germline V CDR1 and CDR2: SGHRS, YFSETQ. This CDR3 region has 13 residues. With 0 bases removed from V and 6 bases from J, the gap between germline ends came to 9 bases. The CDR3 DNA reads TGCGCCAGCAGCTTGGAGGCAGGGGCTGAAGCTTTCTTT. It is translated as CASSLEAGAEAFF.

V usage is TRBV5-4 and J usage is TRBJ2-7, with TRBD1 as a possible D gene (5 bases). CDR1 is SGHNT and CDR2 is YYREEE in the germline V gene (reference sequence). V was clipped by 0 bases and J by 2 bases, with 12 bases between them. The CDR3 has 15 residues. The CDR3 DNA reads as TGTGCCAGCAGCTTGGCCCCGGACAACACCTACGAGCAGTACTTC. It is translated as CASSLAPDNTYEQYF.

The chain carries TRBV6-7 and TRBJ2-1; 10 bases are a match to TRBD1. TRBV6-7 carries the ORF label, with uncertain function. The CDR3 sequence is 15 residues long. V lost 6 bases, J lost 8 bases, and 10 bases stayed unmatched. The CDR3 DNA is TGTGCCAGCAGGTGGCGGGACAGGGGTCGGGATGAGCAGTTCTTC. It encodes CASRWRDRGRDEQFF.

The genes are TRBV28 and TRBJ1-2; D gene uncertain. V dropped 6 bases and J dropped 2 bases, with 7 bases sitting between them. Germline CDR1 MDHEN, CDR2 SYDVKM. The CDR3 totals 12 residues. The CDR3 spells CASRQVNYGYTF. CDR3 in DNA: TGTGCCAGCAGGCAGGTAAACTATGGCTACACCTTC.

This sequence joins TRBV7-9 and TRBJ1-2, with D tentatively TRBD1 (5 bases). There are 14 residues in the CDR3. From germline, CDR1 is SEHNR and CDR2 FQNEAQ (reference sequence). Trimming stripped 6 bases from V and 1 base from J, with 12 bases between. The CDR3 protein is CASRGRGDNYGYTF. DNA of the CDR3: TGTGCCAGCAGGGGACGCGGGGATAACTATGGCTACACCTTC. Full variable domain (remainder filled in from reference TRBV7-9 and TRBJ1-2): DTGVSQNPRHKITKRGQNVTFRCDPISEHNRLYWYRQTLGQGPEFLTYFQNEAQLEKSRLLSDRFSAERPKGSFSTLEIQRTEQGDSAMYLCASRGRGDNYGYTFGSGTRLTVV.

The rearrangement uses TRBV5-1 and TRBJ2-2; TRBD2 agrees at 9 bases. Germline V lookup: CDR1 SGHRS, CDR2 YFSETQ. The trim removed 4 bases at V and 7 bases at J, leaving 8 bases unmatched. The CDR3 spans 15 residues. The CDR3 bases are TGCGCCAGCAGCATAGATAGCGGGGGTAACGGGGAGCTGTTTTTT. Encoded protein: CASSIDSGGNGELFF.

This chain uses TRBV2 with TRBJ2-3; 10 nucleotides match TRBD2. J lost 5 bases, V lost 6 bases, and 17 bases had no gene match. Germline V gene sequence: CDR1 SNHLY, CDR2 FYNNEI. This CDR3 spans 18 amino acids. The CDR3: CASSPGWASGGALDTQYF. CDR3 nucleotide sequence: TGTGCCAGCAGCCCCGGGTGGGCCAGCGGGGGGGCACTAGATACGCAGTATTTT.

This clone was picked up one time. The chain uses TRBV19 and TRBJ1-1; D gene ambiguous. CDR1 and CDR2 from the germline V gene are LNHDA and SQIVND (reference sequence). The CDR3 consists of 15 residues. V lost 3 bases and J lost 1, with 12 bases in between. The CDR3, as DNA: TGTGCCAGTAGTATTTCCTCTCGGGGGAACACTGAAGCTTTCTTT. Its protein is CASSISSRGNTEAFF.